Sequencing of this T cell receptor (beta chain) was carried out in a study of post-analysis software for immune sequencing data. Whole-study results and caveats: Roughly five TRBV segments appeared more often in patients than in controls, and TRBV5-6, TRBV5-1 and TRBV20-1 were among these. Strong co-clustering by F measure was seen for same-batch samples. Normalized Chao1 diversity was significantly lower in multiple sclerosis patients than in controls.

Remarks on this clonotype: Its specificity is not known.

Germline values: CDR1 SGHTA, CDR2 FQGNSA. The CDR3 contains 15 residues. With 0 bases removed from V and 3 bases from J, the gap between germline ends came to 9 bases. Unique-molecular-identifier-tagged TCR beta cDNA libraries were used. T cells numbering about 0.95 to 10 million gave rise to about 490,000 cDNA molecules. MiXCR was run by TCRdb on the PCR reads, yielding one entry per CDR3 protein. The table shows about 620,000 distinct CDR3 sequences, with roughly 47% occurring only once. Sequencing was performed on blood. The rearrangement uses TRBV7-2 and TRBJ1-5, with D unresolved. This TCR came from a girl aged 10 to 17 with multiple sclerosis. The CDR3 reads CASSLARQANQPQHF. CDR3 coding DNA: TGTGCCAGCAGCTTAGCGAGGCAGGCCAATCAGCCCCAGCATTTT.